The present TCR beta chain was sequenced within a study of tumor-infiltrating lymphocytes in localized non-small cell lung cancer. Study-level background: From each patient, both tumor and uninvolved lung, non-adjacent to tumor, were sampled.

Study-level findings and limits: Higher tumor T cell infiltration than in uninvolved lung was supported by TCRbeta sequencing. T-cell fraction did not differ between immunotypes IM1 and IM2. Different pieces of the same tissue went to different assays, confounding technical variation with intratumor heterogeneity.

In regard to this clone: The antigen is unknown.

Generated by immunoSEQ multiplex PCR, the TCRdb table keeps only in-frame clones and is missing some. Altogether nearly 9,500 clones are present, 70% to 85% being singletons, with the ten largest covering 6.9%. Germline CDR1 SGDLS, CDR2 YYNGEE. This CDR3 comprises 18 residues. The J segment lost 6 bases and the V segment lost 0 bases, leaving 11 bases of the junction unmatched. The clonotype originates from a human donor with non-small cell lung cancer. The V gene is TRBV9, the J gene TRBJ2-3; 12 bases map to TRBD2. Sample: uninvolved lung tissue not adjacent to the tumor. Here the CDR3 DNA reads TGTGCCAGCAGCGTAGTTGGTCTAGCGGGAGGGCGGTCGGATACGCAGTATTTT. Amino acid sequence: CASSVVGLAGGRSDTQYF.